The 20 T cell receptor beta chains presented below share a single source sample, sequenced in a study of beta chain features in type 1 diabetes. Study-wide points: For Type 1 diabetes patients, all four CD4+ subsets carried TCRB CDR3s that were moderately but significantly shorter.

These receptors' antigens are unknown. The isolated RNA, all of it, was reverse transcribed, so expressed TCRB transcripts were what got sequenced. Using immunoSEQ multiplex PCR, the repertoire was profiled, and TCRdb retains in-frame clones only, with some absent. The sample carries roughly 700,000 clones, under 15% recorded once. Sequencing input: naive CD4+ T cells from blood. These receptors all come from a man aged 18 to 30 with type 1 diabetes.

On this clone: Other DNA sequences in the same sample also yield this CDR3. This rearrangement joins TRBV6-5 to TRBJ2-7; D gene ambiguous. Trimming pared 4 bases from V and 3 bases from J, leaving 4 bases between. Germline V gene lookup returns CDR1 MNHEY and CDR2 SVGAGI. The CDR3 is 11 residues long. CDR3 loop: CASSSRYEQYF. In DNA form, the CDR3 reads TGTGCCAGCAGTTCGCGCTACGAGCAGTACTTC.

Concerning this clone itself: Other DNA sequences in this specimen translate into the identical CDR3. J is TRBJ2-1 and V is TRBV5-1; 7 bases agree with TRBD2. The CDR3 sequence is 15 residues long. The V gene end was trimmed by 2 bases and the J gene end by 0 bases; junction bases not matched to a gene: 2. Germline lookup yields CDR1 SGHRS and CDR2 YFSETQ. CDR3 nucleotide sequence: TGCGCCAGCAGCTTTTCGGGGGGCTCCTACAATGAGCAGTTCTTC. It is translated as CASSFSGGSYNEQFF.

V usage is TRBV15 and J usage is TRBJ1-5, with D possibly matching TRBD1 (5 bases). V lost 3 bases and J 11 bases, leaving 14 bases between the germline ends. This CDR3 has 13 residues. Germline V gene sequence: CDR1 LNHNV, CDR2 YYDKDF (reference sequence). Here the CDR3 DNA reads TGTGCCACCAGCAGTGAGGGGCTCGGGGCCCAGCATTTT. The encoded protein is CATSSEGLGAQHF.

V is TRBV25-1 and J is TRBJ2-7; D remains ambiguous. Per the germline V gene, CDR1 is MGHDK and CDR2 is SYGVNS. V gave up 4 bases and J gave up 1 base, with 2 bases separating them. The CDR3 runs to 11 residues. The CDR3 DNA follows: TGTGCCAGCAGTGGTTCCTACGAGCAGTACTTC. Protein product: CASSGSYEQYF.

The chain employs TRBV4-1 and TRBJ1-1, with D possibly matching TRBD1 (5 bases). This CDR3 is 18 amino acids long. Trimming left V 5 bases short and J 0 bases short, with 22 bases between. Germline V gives CDR1 MGHRA, CDR2 YSYEKL. The CDR3 reads CASSETAGTVGMNTEAFF. CDR3 DNA sequence: TGCGCCAGCAGCGAGACCGCCGGGACGGTGGGCATGAACACTGAAGCTTTCTTT.

This clone occurred a few times. In DNA, the CDR3 is TGTGCCAGCACCCCGAGGGGCGATCCCTACACTGAAGCTTTCTTT. Translation: CASTPRGDPYTEAFF. V is TRBV6-1 and J is TRBJ1-1; D perhaps matches TRBD1 (5 bases). The CDR3 length is 15 residues. Germline-derived CDR1 and CDR2 are MNHNS and SASEGT. V lost 7 bases and J lost 3, with 18 bases in between.

Only a few counts were recorded for this clone. The gene calls are TRBV7-9 and TRBJ2-6; TRBD1 aligns across 9 bases. Trimming removed 5 bases from V and 3 bases from J; junction bases left unmatched: 5. The CDR3 totals 16 residues. The V gene's germline CDR1 is SEHNR and CDR2 FQNEAQ (reference sequence). CDR3 DNA sequence: TGTGCCAGCAGCCTAGACAGGGGGAATGGGGCCAACGTCCTGACTTTC. Its translation: CASSLDRGNGANVLTF.

The V and J genes are TRBV5-1 and TRBJ2-7; D is unresolved. V lost 0 bases to trimming and J lost 7 bases, with 14 bases between them. The CDR3 sequence is 14 residues long. From germline, CDR1 is SGHRS and CDR2 YFSETQ. CDR3 in DNA: TGCGCCAGCAGCTTGGATAGCCCTCCTTGGGAGCAGTACTTC. Translation gives CASSLDSPPWEQYF.

This clone has only a few counts. This chain joins TRBV7-8 and TRBJ2-3; D unclear. This CDR3 has 13 residues. CDR1 SGHVS and CDR2 FQNEAQ come from the germline V gene. The V gene lost 2 bases and the J gene lost 4 bases, with 7 bases spanning the gap. CDR3 region: CASSLIKSDTQYF. The CDR3 DNA is TGTGCCAGCAGCTTAATCAAATCAGATACGCAGTATTTT.

Of note for this clone: This sample also contains other DNA sequences that code for the same CDR3. The CDR3 protein is CSARTGDGYTF. CDR3 in DNA: TGCAGTGCTAGGACAGGGGATGGCTACACCTTC. The V gene is TRBV20-1, the J gene TRBJ1-2, with TRBD1 identical over 8 bases. With V trimmed by 3 bases and J by 6 bases, 0 bases remained unmatched. Germline assignment: CDR1 DFQATT and CDR2 SNEGSKA (reference sequence). The CDR3 has 11 amino acids.

As DNA, the CDR3 is TGCGCCAGCAGAGGAGGCGAGGATTCACCCCTCCACTTT. It is translated as CASRGGEDSPLHF. This chain links TRBV5-1 with TRBJ1-6; D uncertain. In germline, CDR1 is SGHRS, CDR2 YFSETQ. V lost 5 bases, J lost 8 bases, and 11 bases lay in between. This CDR3 is 13 amino acids long.

The chain joins TRBV7-2 to TRBJ2-3; no reliable D call. The ends were cut back, 5 bases at V and 6 bases at J, with 15 bases in the middle. Looked up from germline, CDR1 is SGHTA and CDR2 is FQGNSA. The CDR3 consists of 14 residues. The CDR3 loop is CASSPRRLVDTQYF. The CDR3 DNA reads as TGTGCCAGCAGCCCTAGACGTTTAGTTGATACGCAGTATTTT.

This clone was picked up a small number of times. V and J are TRBV4-1 and TRBJ2-1; TRBD1 matches 12 bases. Germline V lookup: CDR1 MGHRA, CDR2 YSYEKL. The CDR3 contains 15 residues. With 3 bases clipped from V and 8 bases from J, the junction kept 5 bases outside the gene matches. Here the CDR3 reads CASSQGQGASDEQFF. The CDR3 nucleotides are TGCGCCAGCAGCCAGGGACAGGGGGCCTCGGATGAGCAGTTCTTC.

This clone was seen only a few times. This chain joins TRBV25-1 and TRBJ1-3, with D maybe TRBD1 (6 bases). V was shortened by 4 bases and J by 7 bases, with 14 bases between the two germline ends. CDR3 length equals 14 residues. Germline CDR1 reads MGHDK; CDR2 reads SYGVNS. The CDR3 nucleotides read TGTGCCAGCAGTGCCTCAGGGGTTTGGAACACCATATATTTT. Translated: CASSASGVWNTIYF.

The CDR3 sequence is CASSQTGLPDTGELFF. DNA for the CDR3: TGTGCCAGCTCCCAAACCGGACTCCCGGACACCGGGGAGCTGTTTTTT. The gene calls are TRBV18 and TRBJ2-2, with D possibly TRBD2 on 5 matching bases. V was pared by 6 bases and J by 3 bases, with 17 bases between. The germline V gene has CDR1 KGHSH and CDR2 LQKENI. This CDR3 region has 16 residues.

This clone was seen a few times. The genes are TRBV6-5 and TRBJ2-3, with 7 bases identical to TRBD2. Germline CDR1 MNHEY, CDR2 SVGAGI. The CDR3 runs to 16 residues. V lost 4 bases to trimming and J lost 0 bases; unmatched junction nucleotides: 7. The CDR3 DNA follows: TGTGCCAGCAGTTCGGGAGGAGGACGGAGCACAGATACGCAGTATTTT. Encoded protein: CASSSGGGRSTDTQYF.

This clone turned up a few times. V is TRBV5-1 and J is TRBJ2-2, with D tentatively TRBD1 (6 bases). The germline gives CDR1 SGHRS, CDR2 YFSETQ. Trimming cost V 4 bases and J 4 bases, with 14 bases left between them. This CDR3 is 15 amino acids long. The chain's CDR3 is CASSVRRGPTGELFF. In DNA form, the CDR3 reads TGCGCCAGCAGCGTTCGCAGGGGACCCACCGGGGAGCTGTTTTTT.

This clone has just a few counts. V and J are TRBV6-6 and TRBJ1-5; D possibly corresponds to TRBD1 (6 bases). Deletions cut 6 bases from V and 2 bases from J, with 8 bases between. Looked up from germline, CDR1 is MNHNY and CDR2 is SVGAGI (reference sequence). The CDR3 has 13 residues. The CDR3 is CASREGGNQPQHF. As DNA, the CDR3 is TGTGCCAGCAGGGAGGGGGGCAATCAGCCCCAGCATTTT.

The gene calls are TRBV11-3 and TRBJ2-2; D may be TRBD1 (6 bases). Deletions cut 2 bases from V and 4 bases from J, with 17 bases between. Germline V gene sequence: CDR1 SGHNT, CDR2 YENEEA. The CDR3 loop spans 17 amino acids. CDR3 loop: CASSLRAYRAGTGELFF. The CDR3 DNA reads TGTGCCAGCAGCTTACGAGCTTACAGGGCGGGCACCGGGGAGCTGTTTTTT.

This clone was counted only a few times. The chain employs TRBV7-2 and TRBJ2-1; D is perhaps TRBD1 (6 bases). Germline V lookup: CDR1 SGHTA, CDR2 FQGNSA. This CDR3 contains 18 residues. The V end lost 5 bases, the J end lost 4 bases, and 24 bases lay between the germline ends. The CDR3 reads CASSVKTIAAGAYNEQFF. The DNA of the CDR3 is TGTGCCAGCAGCGTTAAAACCATCGCGGCAGGGGCGTACAATGAGCAGTTCTTC.